The 26 T cell receptor beta chains below all came from one sample that was sequenced in a study of blood T cell repertoires in COVID-19. Profiled with immunoSEQ multiplex PCR; TCRdb holds only in-frame clones, not every one. The sample lists 150,000 to 170,000 clones; roughly 84% were seen once. The sequencing input was peripheral blood. The receptors stem from a woman aged 55-75 years with COVID-19, enrolled during active disease.

The rearrangement joins TRBV6-4 to TRBJ1-2, with D possibly being TRBD1 (6 bases). The CDR3 runs 16 residues. Germline V lookup: CDR1 MRHNA, CDR2 SNTAGT. V was cut by 6 bases and J by 7 bases, with 24 bases left in between. CDR3 nucleotides: TGTGCCAGCAGAGAAAATACCGGGACACCCGGGGCTGGCTACACCTTC. Its protein product is CASRENTGTPGAGYTF.

The chain recombines TRBV18 with TRBJ2-7; tentative D call: TRBD2 (7 bases). The CDR3 runs 14 residues. CDR1 is KGHSH and CDR2 is LQKENI in the germline V gene. V gave up 6 bases and J gave up 6 bases, with 18 bases separating them. The CDR3 sequence: CASSRGGSSLEQYF. In nucleotides, the CDR3 is TGTGCCAGCTCGAGGGGGGGTTCTTCCCTCGAGCAGTACTTC.

This clone was counted a single time. The chain joins TRBV6-1 to TRBJ1-1; D is unresolved. This CDR3 comprises 15 residues. V was trimmed by 0 bases and J by 1 base, leaving 9 bases between them. Germline lookup yields CDR1 MNHNS and CDR2 SASEGT. The CDR3 coding sequence is TGTGCCAGCAGTGAAGCCCGCGGCGGGAACACTGAAGCTTTCTTT. It is translated as CASSEARGGNTEAFF.

This clone was seen a single time. The V and J genes are TRBV24-1 and TRBJ2-2, with 9 bases that match TRBD1. The CDR3 consists of 15 residues. Germline V gives CDR1 KGHDR, CDR2 SFDVKD. Trimming took 8 bases from V and 5 from J; bases not matched to a gene: 8. The CDR3 sequence: CATKKDRGYTGELFF. CDR3 nucleotide sequence: TGTGCCACCAAAAAGGACAGGGGATATACCGGGGAGCTGTTTTTT.

This clone occurred once. This chain uses TRBV6-5 with TRBJ1-1; D is unresolved. V dropped 0 bases and J dropped 5 bases, with 7 bases sitting between them. The length of the CDR3 is 13 residues. Germline V gene data show CDR1 as MNHEY and CDR2 as SVGAGI. The CDR3 sequence is CASSYSITTEAFF. The CDR3 bases are TGTGCCAGCAGTTACTCAATTACAACTGAAGCTTTCTTT.

The genes are TRBV11-1 and TRBJ2-1, with 8 bases identical to TRBD1. The J segment lost 4 bases and the V segment lost 5 bases, leaving 10 bases of the junction unmatched. Germline V lookup: CDR1 SGHAT, CDR2 FQDESV (reference sequence). The CDR3 totals 16 residues. CDR3 residues: CASSPDRQGTYNEQFF. CDR3 sequence (DNA): TGTGCCAGCAGCCCCGACCGACAGGGGACTTACAATGAGCAGTTCTTC.

This clone was counted a few times. V and J are TRBV4-1 and TRBJ1-4; 10 nucleotides align to TRBD1. Trimming cost V 1 base and J 7 bases; bases outside gene matches: 6. CDR3 length equals 16 residues. CDR1 and CDR2 (germline): MGHRA, YSYEKL. The CDR3 nucleotides read TGCGCCAGCAGCCAAGGACAGGGGGCATCCACTGAAAAACTGTTTTTT. Its translation is CASSQGQGASTEKLFF.

This CDR3 is CASRGQGQETQYF. CDR3 bases: TGTGCCAGCAGGGGGCAGGGCCAAGAGACCCAGTACTTC. This sequence joins TRBV11-2 and TRBJ2-5, with a tentative D call TRBD1 (5 bases). The V and J ends lost 6 bases and 1 base respectively, with 9 bases between them. The germline V gene has CDR1 SGHAT and CDR2 FQNNGV. The CDR3 has 13 amino acids. The complete variable domain, with remaining parts taken from reference TRBV11-2 and TRBJ2-5, reads EAGVAQSPRYKIIEKRQSVAFWCNPISGHATLYWYQQILGQGPKLLIQFQNNGVVDDSQLPKDRFSAERLKGVDSTLKIQPAKLEDSAVYLCASRGQGQETQYFGPGTRLLVL.

The chain is built from TRBV6-4 and TRBJ2-2; a possible D gene is TRBD2 (5 bases). The CDR3 has 12 residues. Germline CDR1 and CDR2: MRHNA and SNTAGT. Trimming removed 5 bases at V and 5 bases at J, with 6 bases between. Written as DNA, the CDR3 is TGTGCCAGCAGTAGCGGAACCGGGGAGCTGTTTTTT. This codes for CASSSGTGELFF.

J is TRBJ1-1 and V is TRBV10-3; 9 bases line up with TRBD1. In germline, CDR1 is ENHRY, CDR2 SYGVKD. The CDR3 has 13 amino acids. The trim removed 11 bases at V and 6 bases at J, leaving 10 bases unmatched. The CDR3 here is CASRGQGSSEAFF. The DNA for the CDR3 is TGTGCCTCCAGGGGACAGGGATCCTCTGAAGCTTTCTTT.

This clone was recorded once. The genes are TRBV18 and TRBJ2-5, with D possibly being TRBD1 (6 bases). Trimming pared 5 bases from V and 1 base from J, leaving 14 bases between. CDR1 is KGHSH and CDR2 is LQKENI in the germline V gene. The CDR3 is 15 amino acids. In DNA, the CDR3 is TGTGCCAGCTCAGACCAAGGACAGCCCCAAGAGACCCAGTACTTC. The encoded protein is CASSDQGQPQETQYF.

The chain is built from TRBV29-1 and TRBJ1-2, with D unclear. V dropped 3 bases and J dropped 3 bases, with 14 bases sitting between them. This CDR3 comprises 14 residues. Germline V gene data show CDR1 as SQVTM and CDR2 as ANQGSEA. The CDR3: CSVEGRGYDYGYTF. The CDR3 bases are TGCAGCGTTGAGGGTCGCGGGTACGACTATGGCTACACCTTC.

The chain is built from TRBV4-2 and TRBJ2-3; 7 nucleotides agree with TRBD2. Germline CDR1 is LGHNA and CDR2 is YNFKEQ. V trimming: 3 bases; J trimming: 1 base; junction bases outside the gene matches: 10. The CDR3 consists of 17 residues. The CDR3 coding sequence is TGTGCCAGCAGCCATCGACGCGAGCGGGGTGGCACAGATACGCAGTATTTT. Protein sequence: CASSHRRERGGTDTQYF.

In DNA, the CDR3 is TGTGCCAGCAGTGGTATCCCGGGACAGGACTACAATGAGCAGTTCTTC. This gives the protein CASSGIPGQDYNEQFF. The chain is built from TRBV6-1 and TRBJ2-1; 8 bases fit TRBD1. Germline values: CDR1 MNHNS, CDR2 SASEGT. The ends lost 4 bases at V and 3 bases at J; junction bases unmatched: 8. The length of the CDR3 is 16 residues.

This sequence joins TRBV12-5 and TRBJ1-4; TRBD1 matches 9 bases. Trimming took 3 bases from V and 0 from J; bases not matched to a gene: 8. CDR3 size: 18 residues. The germline CDR1 and CDR2 sequences are LGHNT and FRNRAP. In nucleotides, the CDR3 is TGTGCTAGTGGTTTTCGTGGGACAGGGCCTGCAACTAATGAAAAACTGTTTTTT. Its translation is CASGFRGTGPATNEKLFF.

The table lists this clone with a count of one. This chain uses TRBV6-5 with TRBJ1-5, with a weak D call TRBD1 (6 bases). The CDR3 covers 15 residues. Trimming took 6 bases from V and 0 from J, leaving 12 bases between them. The germline V gene encodes CDR1 MNHEY and CDR2 SVGAGI. The CDR3 sequence is CASSFDRSSNQPQHF. The DNA of the CDR3 is TGTGCCAGCAGCTTCGACAGGAGTAGCAATCAGCCCCAGCATTTT.

The V and J genes are TRBV27 and TRBJ2-3; 8 bases are a match to TRBD1. Germline V gene lookup returns CDR1 MNHEY and CDR2 SMNVEV (reference sequence). J was trimmed by 5 bases and V by 2 bases; bases with no gene match: 6. CDR3 size: 15 residues. CDR3 in amino acids: CASSLLQGGLDTQYF. DNA for the CDR3: TGTGCCAGCAGTTTACTACAGGGGGGTTTAGATACGCAGTATTTT.

The rearrangement uses TRBV18 and TRBJ1-5, with 7 nucleotides matching TRBD1. Germline values: CDR1 KGHSH, CDR2 LQKENI. J was trimmed by 10 bases and V by 6 bases; bases with no gene match: 12. The CDR3 contains 14 residues. CDR3 in DNA: TGTGCCAGCTCCCCCAGACAGGGAGAGTTTCCCCAGCATTTT. Its translation: CASSPRQGEFPQHF.

This clone is a singleton in its sample. The chain recombines TRBV19 with TRBJ1-6; D is ambiguous. The germline V and J ends were trimmed by 5 bases and 0 bases, with 17 bases remaining between them. This CDR3 has 18 amino acids. In germline, CDR1 is LNHDA, CDR2 SQIVND (reference sequence). The CDR3 loop reads CASSPVEAASSYNSPLHF. Here the CDR3 DNA reads TGTGCCAGTAGTCCCGTGGAGGCCGCTAGCTCCTATAATTCACCCCTCCACTTT. Supplemented by reference TRBV19 and TRBJ1-6, the full variable domain reads DGGITQSPKYLFRKEGQNVTLSCEQNLNHDAMYWYRQDPGQGLRLIYYSQIVNDFQKGDIAEGYSVSREKKESFPLTVTSAQKNPTAFYLCASSPVEAASSYNSPLHFGNGTRLTVT.

This clone was picked up one time. The chain has TRBV7-9 and TRBJ1-1; TRBD1 might be the D (5 bases). V was cut by 2 bases and J by 0 bases, with 13 bases left in between. The CDR3 is 16 amino acids. Germline CDR1 is SEHNR and CDR2 is FQNEAQ (reference sequence). Written as DNA, the CDR3 is TGTGCCAGCAGCTTACGGGGACTAATGCTGAACACTGAAGCTTTCTTT. This encodes CASSLRGLMLNTEAFF.

The chain uses TRBV18 and TRBJ2-1, with 10 bases matching TRBD2. V shed 0 bases and J 7 bases; nucleotides not matched to a gene: 9. Germline CDR1 reads KGHSH; CDR2 reads LQKENI. The CDR3 length is 17 residues. Here the CDR3 reads CASSPPGKAGGNNEQFF. The CDR3 coding sequence is TGTGCCAGCTCACCACCCGGAAAAGCGGGAGGGAATAATGAGCAGTTCTTC. Supplemented by reference TRBV18 and TRBJ2-1, the full variable domain reads NAGVMQNPRHLVRRRGQEARLRCSPMKGHSHVYWYRQLPEEGLKFMVYLQKENIIDESGMPKERFSAEFPKEGPSILRIQQVVRGDSAAYFCASSPPGKAGGNNEQFFGPGTRLTVL.

This sequence joins TRBV5-1 and TRBJ1-2, with TRBD1 matching over 9 bases. After removal of 4 bases from V and 2 bases from J, the junction contained 6 bases not matched to a gene. The germline V gene encodes CDR1 SGHRS and CDR2 YFSETQ. The CDR3 has 15 residues. In DNA form, the CDR3 reads TGCGCCAGCAGCCGTGGACAGGGGATGAACTATGGCTACACCTTC. This translates into CASSRGQGMNYGYTF.

The chain carries TRBV9 and TRBJ2-1, with D possibly TRBD2 on 6 matching bases. Per germline, CDR1 SGDLS and CDR2 YYNGEE. Trimming removed 0 bases at V and 5 bases at J, with 6 bases between. The CDR3 is made up of 13 amino acids. CDR3 bases: TGTGCCAGCAGCGTAGGGGGGGACAATGAGCAGTTCTTC. The encoded protein is CASSVGGDNEQFF.

This sequence joins TRBV27 and TRBJ2-4; 7 bases map to TRBD1. Trimming removed 8 bases from V and 0 bases from J; junction bases left unmatched: 7. Germline CDR1 and CDR2: MNHEY and SMNVEV (reference sequence). The CDR3 sequence is 15 residues long. CDR3 coding DNA: TGTGCCAGCGTACCAACAGGGGTAGCCAAAAACATTCAGTACTTC. Translating it yields CASVPTGVAKNIQYF.

This clone has a handful of counts. The J gene is TRBJ2-1, the V gene TRBV20-1; D not resolved. Germline CDR1 DFQATT, CDR2 SNEGSKA (reference sequence). This CDR3 contains 11 residues. V was cut by 6 bases and J by 9 bases, with 12 bases left in between. This chain's CDR3 is CSAVPVSEQFF. Written as DNA, the CDR3 is TGCAGTGCAGTCCCGGTTAGTGAGCAGTTCTTC.

The chain recombines TRBV18 with TRBJ2-7; possible D gene TRBD2, 6 bases. The V end was cut by 3 bases, the J end by 2 bases, with 17 bases between. Germline V gene sequence: CDR1 KGHSH, CDR2 LQKENI. CDR3 length: 16 amino acids. CDR3 in amino acids: CASSPLRGKATYEQYV. The CDR3 DNA reads as TGTGCCAGCTCACCTTTACGGGGGAAGGCGACCTACGAGCAGTACGTC.